This TCR beta chain comes out of a study of cytomegalovirus exposure and HLA in healthy donors. Study outcomes and limitations: The study labeled under 200 TCR beta chains cytomegalovirus-associated.

Losses at the gene ends were 7 bases for V and 9 bases for J; bases not matched to a gene: 6. CDR1 MNHEY and CDR2 SMNVEV come from the germline V gene (reference sequence). This CDR3 is 13 amino acids long. Researchers ran the PCR with 60 Vbeta and 13 Jbeta primers. TCRdb's copy holds only in-frame clones and misses some; the assay was immunoSEQ multiplex PCR. The table has under 200,000 clones, roughly 79% seen once. On this clone itself: Its antigen is as yet unknown.

The chain couples TRBV27 to TRBJ2-1; 10 positions match TRBD1. The specimen was PBMCs. This clonotype was sampled from a middle-aged man in good health and CMV-seronegative. The CDR3 DNA is TGTGCCAGCAATCCGGACAGGGGGGGTGAGCAGTTCTTC. As protein: CASNPDRGGEQFF.